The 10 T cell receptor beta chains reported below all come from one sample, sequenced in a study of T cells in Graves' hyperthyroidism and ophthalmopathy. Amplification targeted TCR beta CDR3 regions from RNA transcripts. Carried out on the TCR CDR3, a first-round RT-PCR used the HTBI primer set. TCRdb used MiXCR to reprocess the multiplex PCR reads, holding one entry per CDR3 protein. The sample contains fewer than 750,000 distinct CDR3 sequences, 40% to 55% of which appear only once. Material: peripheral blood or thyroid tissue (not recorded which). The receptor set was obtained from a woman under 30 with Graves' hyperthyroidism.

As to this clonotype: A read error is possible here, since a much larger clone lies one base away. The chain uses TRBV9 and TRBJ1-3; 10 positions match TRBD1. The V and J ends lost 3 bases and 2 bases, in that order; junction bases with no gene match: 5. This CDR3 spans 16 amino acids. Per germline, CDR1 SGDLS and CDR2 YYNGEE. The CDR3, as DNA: TGTGCCAGCAGCGAAAGGACAGGGGGGCCTGGAAACACCATATATTTT. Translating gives CASSERTGGPGNTIYF.

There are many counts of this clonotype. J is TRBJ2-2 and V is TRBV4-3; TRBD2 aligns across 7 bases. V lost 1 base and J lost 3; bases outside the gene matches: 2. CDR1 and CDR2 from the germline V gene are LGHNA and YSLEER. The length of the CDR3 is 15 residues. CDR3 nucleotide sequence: TGCGCCAGCAGCCAAGTTGCGGGGGACACCGGGGAGCTGTTTTTT. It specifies CASSQVAGDTGELFF.

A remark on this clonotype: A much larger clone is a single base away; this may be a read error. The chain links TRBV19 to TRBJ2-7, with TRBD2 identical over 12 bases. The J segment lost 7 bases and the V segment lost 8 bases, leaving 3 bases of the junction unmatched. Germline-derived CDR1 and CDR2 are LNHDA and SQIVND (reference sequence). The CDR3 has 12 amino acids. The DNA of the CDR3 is TGTGCCAGTTTACTAGCGGGAGGTGAGCAGTACTTC. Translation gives CASLLAGGEQYF.

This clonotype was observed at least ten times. The CDR3 bases are TGTGCCACCAGCAGGGTCCCCCAGATATGGGCACCCTACGAGCAGTACTTC. It is translated as CATSRVPQIWAPYEQYF. The chain has TRBV15 and TRBJ2-7; D gene unclear. The CDR3 sequence is 17 residues long. Germline-derived CDR1 and CDR2 are LNHNV and YYDKDF (reference sequence). The ends were cut back, 3 bases at V and 2 bases at J, with 20 bases in the middle.

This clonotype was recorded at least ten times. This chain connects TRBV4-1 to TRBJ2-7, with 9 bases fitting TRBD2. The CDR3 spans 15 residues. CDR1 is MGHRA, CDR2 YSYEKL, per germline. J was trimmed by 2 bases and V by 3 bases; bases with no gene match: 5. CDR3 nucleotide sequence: TGCGCCAGCAGCCAGACTAGCGGTAGCCCCTACGAGCAGTACTTC. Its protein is CASSQTSGSPYEQYF.

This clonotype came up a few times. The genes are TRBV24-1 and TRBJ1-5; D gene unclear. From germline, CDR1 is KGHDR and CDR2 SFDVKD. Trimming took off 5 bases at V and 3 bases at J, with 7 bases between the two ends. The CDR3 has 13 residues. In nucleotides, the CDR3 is TGTGCCACCAGTGGACAAAACAATCAGCCCCAGCATTTT. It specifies CATSGQNNQPQHF.

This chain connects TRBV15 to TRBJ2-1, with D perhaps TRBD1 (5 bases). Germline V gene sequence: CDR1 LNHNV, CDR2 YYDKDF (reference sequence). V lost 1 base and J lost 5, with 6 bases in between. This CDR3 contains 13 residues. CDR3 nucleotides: TGTGCCACCAGCAGAGGACAGAACAATGAGCAGTTCTTC. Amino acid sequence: CATSRGQNNEQFF. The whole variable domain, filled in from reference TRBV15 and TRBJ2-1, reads DAMVIQNPRYQVTQFGKPVTLSCSQTLNHNVMYWYQQKSSQAPKLLFHYYDKDFNNEADTPDNFQSRRPNTSFCFLDIRSPGLGDTAMYLCATSRGQNNEQFFGPGTRLTVL.

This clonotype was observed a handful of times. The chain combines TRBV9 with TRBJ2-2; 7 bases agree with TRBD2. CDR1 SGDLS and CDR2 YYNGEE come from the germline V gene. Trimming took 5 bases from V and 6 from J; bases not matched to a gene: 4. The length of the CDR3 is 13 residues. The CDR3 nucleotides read TGTGCCAGCAGACGCCGGGAGGCCGGGGAGCTGTTTTTT. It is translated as CASRRREAGELFF.

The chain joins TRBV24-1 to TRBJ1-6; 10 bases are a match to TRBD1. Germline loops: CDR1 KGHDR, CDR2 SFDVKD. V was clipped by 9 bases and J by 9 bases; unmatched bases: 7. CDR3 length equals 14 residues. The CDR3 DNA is TGTGCCACCCCTCCTAGGACAGGGGGTTCACCCCTCCACTTT. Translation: CATPPRTGGSPLHF.

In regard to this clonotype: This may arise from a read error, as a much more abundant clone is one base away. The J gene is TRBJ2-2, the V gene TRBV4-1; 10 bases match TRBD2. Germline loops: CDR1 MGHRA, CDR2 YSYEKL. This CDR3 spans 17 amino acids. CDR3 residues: CAGSRRVAGGGTGELFF. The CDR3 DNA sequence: TGCGCCGGCAGCCGGAGGGTAGCGGGAGGTGGCACCGGGGAGCTGTTTTTT.